The subject of this entry is one T cell receptor beta chain. This specimen comes from a study of blood T cell repertoires in COVID-19. Sequencing used immunoSEQ multiplex PCR; TCRdb keeps in-frame clones, though not all of them. Among 90,000 or so clones listed, roughly 87% were seen once. This CDR3 has 16 amino acids. CDR1 MDHEN and CDR2 SYDVKM come from the germline V gene. The V end lost 9 bases, the J end lost 0 bases, and 18 bases lay between the germline ends. The TCR was taken from an elderly woman with active COVID-19. The J gene is TRBJ1-5, the V gene TRBV28; D possibly corresponds to TRBD1 (5 bases). Material for sequencing was peripheral blood. The CDR3 protein is CASLDRGLYSNQPQHF. CDR3 coding DNA: TGTGCCAGTTTAGATCGGGGACTCTATAGCAATCAGCCCCAGCATTTT.